The sequence of this TCR beta chain was determined in a study of cytomegalovirus exposure and HLA in healthy donors. Germline lookup yields CDR1 MNHEY and CDR2 SMNVEV (reference sequence). The ends were cut back, 1 base at V and 4 bases at J, with 11 bases in the middle. The CDR3 loop spans 15 amino acids. Using immunoSEQ multiplex PCR, the repertoire was profiled, and TCRdb retains in-frame clones only, with some absent. The sample shows about 120,000 clones, more than 70% of them seen only once. This clonotype was obtained from a woman aged 25 to 45 in good health and CMV-seronegative. The chain uses TRBV27 and TRBJ1-5; possibly TRBD1 for D (5 bases). Specimen: PBMCs. This chain's CDR3 is CASSLYFRANQPQHF. The CDR3 DNA reads as TGTGCCAGCAGTTTATATTTCAGGGCGAATCAGCCCCAGCATTTT.